This T cell receptor (beta chain) emerged from a study of T cells expressing NK-cell markers (dated by TCRdb to the early 2020s). General notes on the study: TCR beta-chain repertoires were profiled in sorted CD3+CD56+NKG2C+, CD3+CD56+NKG2C- and CD3+CD56-NKG2C+ T-cell subsets from about 8 donors. Seven of the eight sequenced donors were HCMV-seropositive and one was HCMV-seronegative. All eight donors whose samples were sequenced were randomly selected healthy volunteers, three of them men and five women. The libraries were sequenced on Illumina HiSeq 2000/2500, MiSeq or NextSeq, producing 2 x 150 bp reads. Results and caveats for the whole study, not just this receptor: In six donors, the dominant CD3+CD56+NKG2C+ clonotypes ranked among the top 10 CD8+ clonotypes, making up roughly 1.0-7.0% of CD8+ T cells. Whether the expanded NKG2C-expressing T cell clones were specific for HCMV antigens remained unclear. Those dominant clonotypes were again the most abundant among CD3+CD56-NKG2C+ cells in a handful of donors, at about 25-65%.

Looking up the germline V gene yields CDR1 SQVTM and CDR2 ANQGSEA. From the cysteine up to the phenylalanine, the CDR3 has a length of 14 residues. Only the protein sequence is given. A commercial ELISA kit detecting HCMV-specific IgG in serum was used to determine HCMV serostatus. Ficoll density gradient centrifugation was used to isolate peripheral blood mononuclear cells from blood. Worth noting for this clonotype: What this receptor recognizes is not known.

TCRdb lists the instrument as Illumina HiSeq 2000. 5'RACE template switching, by which a universal primer site and unique molecular identifiers were added, was used to make TCR beta cDNA libraries. cDNA synthesis was primed from the TCR beta constant segment and was followed by two successive PCR amplification steps. The authors' analysis ran thus. MIGEC was used to demultiplex reads and group the reads by UMI, and MiTCR was used to assemble and quantify clonotypes. To remove erroneous sequences, TCR cDNA sequences were retained only when supported by two or more reads. The tcR package was used for downstream repertoire analysis, and clonotypes were matched across fractions by CDR3 nucleotide sequence plus V segment. VDJmatch was used to annotate antigen specificity against VDJdb, with one amino acid substitution allowed in CDR3. Each CDR3 protein sequence appears as one entry after TCRdb reprocessed the reads, and no DNA is included. The authors' filters were not applied to this entry. The sample's table covers around 380,000 distinct CDR3 sequences. The leading ten clones occupy roughly 10% of the sample.

Sequencing was carried out using blood T cells: a sorted CD56 or NKG2C T cell subset, CD4+ or CD8+ T cells, or bulk PBMC T cells (not recorded which). The receptor chain draws on TRBV29-1 and TRBJ2-7; without DNA, the TCRdb call of TRBD2 cannot be checked. The receptor comes from a woman aged 45-65 years in good health. Donor details come from another sample of the same person, matched by shared clones. The CDR3 sequence is CSVVDQGEGYEQYF.